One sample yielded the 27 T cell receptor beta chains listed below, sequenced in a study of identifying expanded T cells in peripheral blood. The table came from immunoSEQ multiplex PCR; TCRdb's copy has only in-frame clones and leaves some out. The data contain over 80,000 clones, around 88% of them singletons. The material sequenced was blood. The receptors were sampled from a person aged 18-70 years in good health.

CDR3 loop: CASSVRVVSGANVLTF. Here the CDR3 DNA reads TGTGCCAGCAGCGTGAGGGTGGTCTCTGGGGCCAACGTCCTGACTTTC. V usage is TRBV9 and J usage is TRBJ2-6; D might be TRBD2 (5 bases). V dropped 2 bases and J dropped 0 bases, with 9 bases sitting between them. CDR1 is SGDLS and CDR2 is YYNGEE in the germline V gene. This CDR3 has 16 amino acids.

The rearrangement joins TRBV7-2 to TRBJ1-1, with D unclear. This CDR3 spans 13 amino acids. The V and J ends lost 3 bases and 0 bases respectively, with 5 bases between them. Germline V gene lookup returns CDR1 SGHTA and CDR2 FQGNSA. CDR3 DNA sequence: TGTGCCAGCAGCTTGGGGATGAACACTGAAGCTTTCTTT. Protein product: CASSLGMNTEAFF.

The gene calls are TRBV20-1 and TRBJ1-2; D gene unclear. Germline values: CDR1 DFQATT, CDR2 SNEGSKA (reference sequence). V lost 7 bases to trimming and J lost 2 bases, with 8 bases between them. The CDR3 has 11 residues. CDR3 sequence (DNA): TGCAGTGTTAGGAGGAACTATGGCTACACCTTC. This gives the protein CSVRRNYGYTF.

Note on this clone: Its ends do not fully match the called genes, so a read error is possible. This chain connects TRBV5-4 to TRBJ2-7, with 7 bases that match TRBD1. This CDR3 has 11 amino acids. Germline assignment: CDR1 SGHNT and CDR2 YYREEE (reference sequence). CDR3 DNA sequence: TGTGCCAGCAGCCGCGACAGGGAGCGGTACTTC. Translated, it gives CASSRDRERYF.

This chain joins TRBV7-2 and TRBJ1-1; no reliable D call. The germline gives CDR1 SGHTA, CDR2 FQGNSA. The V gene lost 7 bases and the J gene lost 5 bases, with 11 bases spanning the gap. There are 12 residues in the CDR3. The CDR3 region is CASTSGGTEAFF. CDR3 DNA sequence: TGTGCCAGCACCTCAGGCGGGACTGAAGCTTTCTTT.

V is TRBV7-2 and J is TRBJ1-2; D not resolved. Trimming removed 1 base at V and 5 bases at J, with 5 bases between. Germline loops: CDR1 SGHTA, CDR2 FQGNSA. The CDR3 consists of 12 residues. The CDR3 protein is CASSLGWYGYTF. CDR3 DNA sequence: TGTGCCAGCAGCTTAGGCTGGTATGGCTACACCTTC.

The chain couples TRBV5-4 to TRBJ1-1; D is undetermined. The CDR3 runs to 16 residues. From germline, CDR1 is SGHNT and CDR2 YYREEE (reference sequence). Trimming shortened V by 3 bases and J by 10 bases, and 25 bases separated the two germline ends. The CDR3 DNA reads TGTGCCAGCAGCTCCCCCCTGGCGGCGAATCTAGTGTCAGCTTTCTTT. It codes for CASSSPLAANLVSAFF. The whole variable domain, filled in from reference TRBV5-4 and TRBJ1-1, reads ETGVTQSPTHLIKTRGQQVTLRCSSQSGHNTVSWYQQALGQGPQFIFQYYREEENGRGNFPPRFSGLQFPNYSSELNVNALELDDSALYLCASSSPLAANLVSAFFGQGTRLTVV.

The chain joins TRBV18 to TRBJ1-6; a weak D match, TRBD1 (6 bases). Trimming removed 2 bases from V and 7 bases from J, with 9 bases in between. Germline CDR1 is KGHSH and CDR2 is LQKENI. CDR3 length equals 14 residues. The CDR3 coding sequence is TGTGCCAGCTCACCAACAGGGACCAATTCACCCCTCCACTTT. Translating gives CASSPTGTNSPLHF.

CDR3 amino acids: CASTSVQTGELFF. The DNA of the CDR3 is TGTGCCAGCACCTCCGTCCAGACCGGGGAGCTGTTTTTT. V and J are TRBV7-9 and TRBJ2-2; no firm D call. V gave up 7 bases and J gave up 5 bases, with 11 bases separating them. Germline V gene sequence: CDR1 SEHNR, CDR2 FQNEAQ (reference sequence). The CDR3 extends over 13 amino acids.

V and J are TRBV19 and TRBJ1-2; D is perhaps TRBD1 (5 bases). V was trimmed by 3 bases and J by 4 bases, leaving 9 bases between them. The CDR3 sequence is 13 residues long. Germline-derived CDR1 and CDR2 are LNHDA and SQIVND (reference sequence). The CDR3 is CASSIRGRYGYTF. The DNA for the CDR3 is TGTGCCAGTAGTATTAGGGGTCGCTATGGCTACACCTTC.

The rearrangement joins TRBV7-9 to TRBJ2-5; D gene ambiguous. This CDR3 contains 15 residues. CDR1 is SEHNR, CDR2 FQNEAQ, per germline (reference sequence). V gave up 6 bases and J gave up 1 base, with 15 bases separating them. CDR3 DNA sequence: TGTGCCAGCAGGCCGGCGGCAGGCCGCCAAGAGACCCAGTACTTC. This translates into CASRPAAGRQETQYF.

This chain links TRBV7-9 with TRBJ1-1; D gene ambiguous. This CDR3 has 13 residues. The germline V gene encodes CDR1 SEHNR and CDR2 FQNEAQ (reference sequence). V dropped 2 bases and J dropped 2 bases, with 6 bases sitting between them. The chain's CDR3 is CASSLTSNTEAFF. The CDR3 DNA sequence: TGTGCCAGCAGCTTAACCTCCAACACTGAAGCTTTCTTT.

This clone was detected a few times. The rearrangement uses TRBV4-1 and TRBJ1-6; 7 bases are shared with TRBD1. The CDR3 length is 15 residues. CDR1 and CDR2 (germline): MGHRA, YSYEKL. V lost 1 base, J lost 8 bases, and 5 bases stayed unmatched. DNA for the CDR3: TGCGCCAGCAGCCAAGGGGACAGAATTTATTCACCCCTCCACTTT. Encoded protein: CASSQGDRIYSPLHF.

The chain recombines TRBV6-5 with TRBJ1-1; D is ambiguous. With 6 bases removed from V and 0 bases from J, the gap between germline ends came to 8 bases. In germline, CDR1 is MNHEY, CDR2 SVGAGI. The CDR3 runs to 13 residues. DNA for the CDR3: TGTGCCAGCAGAGGACTGATGAACACTGAAGCTTTCTTT. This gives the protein CASRGLMNTEAFF.

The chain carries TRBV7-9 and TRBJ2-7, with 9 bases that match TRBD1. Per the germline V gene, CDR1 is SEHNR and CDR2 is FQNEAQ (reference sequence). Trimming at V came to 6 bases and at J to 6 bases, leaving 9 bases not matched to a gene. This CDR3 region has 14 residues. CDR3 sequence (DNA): TGTGCCAGCAGAACCGGGACAGGGTATGTCGAGCAGTACTTC. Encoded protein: CASRTGTGYVEQYF.

The CDR3 reads CASSSHHTSAEQFF. The CDR3 DNA reads as TGTGCCAGCAGCAGCCACCACACTTCCGCTGAGCAGTTCTTC. The rearrangement joins TRBV7-2 to TRBJ2-1, with D unresolved. CDR3 length: 14 amino acids. Looked up from germline, CDR1 is SGHTA and CDR2 is FQGNSA. V was pared by 5 bases and J by 9 bases, with 17 bases between.

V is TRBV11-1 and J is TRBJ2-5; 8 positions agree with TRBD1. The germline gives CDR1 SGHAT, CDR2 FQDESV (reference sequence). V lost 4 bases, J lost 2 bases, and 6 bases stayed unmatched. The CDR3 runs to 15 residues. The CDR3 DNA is TGTGCCAGCAGCTCAACAGGGGGATCTCAAGAGACCCAGTACTTC. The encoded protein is CASSSTGGSQETQYF.

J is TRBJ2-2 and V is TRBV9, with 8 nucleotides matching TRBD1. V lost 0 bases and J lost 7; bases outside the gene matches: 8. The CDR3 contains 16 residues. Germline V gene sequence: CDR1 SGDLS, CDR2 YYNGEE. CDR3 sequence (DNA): TGTGCCAGCAGCGTAGAGGACAGGGTACTATTCGGGGAGCTGTTTTTT. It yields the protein CASSVEDRVLFGELFF.

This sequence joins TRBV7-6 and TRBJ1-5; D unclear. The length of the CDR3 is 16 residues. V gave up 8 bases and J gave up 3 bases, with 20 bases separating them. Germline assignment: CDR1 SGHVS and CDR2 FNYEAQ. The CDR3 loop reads CASVNHKGSPNQPQHF. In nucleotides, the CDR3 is TGTGCCAGCGTTAATCACAAGGGTTCCCCCAATCAGCCCCAGCATTTT.

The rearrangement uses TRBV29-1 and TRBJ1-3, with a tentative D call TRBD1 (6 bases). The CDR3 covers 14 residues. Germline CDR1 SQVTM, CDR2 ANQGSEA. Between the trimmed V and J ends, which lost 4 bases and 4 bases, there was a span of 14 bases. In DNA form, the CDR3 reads TGCAGCGTTGCCCACCCGGACAGAGGAAACACCATATATTTT. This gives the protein CSVAHPDRGNTIYF.

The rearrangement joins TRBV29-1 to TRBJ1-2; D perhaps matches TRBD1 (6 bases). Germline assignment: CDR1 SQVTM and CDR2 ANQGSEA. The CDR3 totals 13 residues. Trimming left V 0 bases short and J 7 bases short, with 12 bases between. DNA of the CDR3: TGCAGCGTTGAAGATCGGGGGGCCTCTGGCTACACCTTC. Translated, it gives CSVEDRGASGYTF.

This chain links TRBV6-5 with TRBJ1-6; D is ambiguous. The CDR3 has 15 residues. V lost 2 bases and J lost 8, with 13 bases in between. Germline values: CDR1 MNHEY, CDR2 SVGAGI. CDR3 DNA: TGTGCCAGCAGTTACGGCGCACGATGGGATTCACCCCTCCACTTT. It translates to CASSYGARWDSPLHF.

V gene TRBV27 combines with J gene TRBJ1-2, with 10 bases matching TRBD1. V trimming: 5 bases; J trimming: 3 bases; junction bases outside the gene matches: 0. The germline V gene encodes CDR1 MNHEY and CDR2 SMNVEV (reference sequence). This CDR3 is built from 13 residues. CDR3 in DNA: TGTGCCAGCAGTGACAGGGGGCACTATGGCTACACCTTC. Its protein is CASSDRGHYGYTF.

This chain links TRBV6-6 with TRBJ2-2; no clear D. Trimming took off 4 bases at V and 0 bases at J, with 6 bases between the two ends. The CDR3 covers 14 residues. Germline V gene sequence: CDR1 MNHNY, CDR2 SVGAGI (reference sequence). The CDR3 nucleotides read TGTGCCAGCAGTTTCACAGCGAACACCGGGGAGCTGTTTTTT. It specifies CASSFTANTGELFF.

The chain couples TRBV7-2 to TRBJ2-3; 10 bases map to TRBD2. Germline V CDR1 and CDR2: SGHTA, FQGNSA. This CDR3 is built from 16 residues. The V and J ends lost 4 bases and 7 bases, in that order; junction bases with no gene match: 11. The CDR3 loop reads CASSSSGGPTSNTQYF. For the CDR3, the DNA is TGTGCCAGCAGCTCTAGCGGGGGCCCCACATCGAATACGCAGTATTTT. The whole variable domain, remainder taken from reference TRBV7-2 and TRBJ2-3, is GAGVSQSPSNKVTEKGKDVELRCDPISGHTALYWYRQSLGQGLEFLIYFQGNSAPDKSGLPSDRFSAERTGGSVSTLTIQRTQQEDSAVYLCASSSSGGPTSNTQYFGPGTRLTVL.

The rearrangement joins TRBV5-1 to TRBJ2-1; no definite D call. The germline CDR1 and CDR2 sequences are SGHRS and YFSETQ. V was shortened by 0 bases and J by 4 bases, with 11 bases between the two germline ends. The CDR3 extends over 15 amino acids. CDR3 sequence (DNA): TGCGCCAGCAGCTTGGGTCAGTTACTATACAATGAGCAGTTCTTC. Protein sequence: CASSLGQLLYNEQFF. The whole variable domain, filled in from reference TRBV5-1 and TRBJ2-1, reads KAGVTQTPRYLIKTRGQQVTLSCSPISGHRSVSWYQQTPGQGLQFLFEYFSETQRNKGNFPGRFSGRQFSNSRSEMNVSTLELGDSALYLCASSLGQLLYNEQFFGPGTRLTVL.

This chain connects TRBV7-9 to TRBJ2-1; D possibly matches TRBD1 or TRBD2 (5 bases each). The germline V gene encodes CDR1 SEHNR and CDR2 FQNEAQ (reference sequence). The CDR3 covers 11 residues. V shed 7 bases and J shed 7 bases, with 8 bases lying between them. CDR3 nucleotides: TGTGCCAGCAATGGGGGTAATGAGCAGTTCTTC. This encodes CASNGGNEQFF.